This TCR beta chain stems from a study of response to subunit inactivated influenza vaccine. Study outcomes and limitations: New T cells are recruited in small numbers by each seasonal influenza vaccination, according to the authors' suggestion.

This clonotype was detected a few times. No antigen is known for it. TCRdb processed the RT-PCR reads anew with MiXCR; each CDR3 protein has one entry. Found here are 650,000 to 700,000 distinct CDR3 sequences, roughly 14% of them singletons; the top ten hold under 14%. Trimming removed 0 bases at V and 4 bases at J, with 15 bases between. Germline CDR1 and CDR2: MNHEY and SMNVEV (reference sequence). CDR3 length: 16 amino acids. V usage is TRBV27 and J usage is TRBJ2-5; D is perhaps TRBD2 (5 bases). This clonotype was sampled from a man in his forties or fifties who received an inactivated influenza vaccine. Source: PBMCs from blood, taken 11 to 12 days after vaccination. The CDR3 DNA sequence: TGTGCCAGCAGTTTATCATCTGAGGGAACCGGAGAGACCCAGTACTTC. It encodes CASSLSSEGTGETQYF.